This T cell receptor (beta chain) was recovered during a study of T cell responses to AZD1222 COVID-19 vaccine. Study-level findings and limits: Spike regions recognized by vaccine-associated CD4 TCRs spanned the protein, led by 160-218 and 743-854. Variant regions that are unmutated are reportedly the target of nearly half of spike-specific TCRs. Among the donors, most were white British and more were female, and clonal diversity was possibly underestimated.

This CDR3 has 16 amino acids. From germline, CDR1 is MNHEY and CDR2 SVGAGI. With regard to this clone: Its antigen remains unknown. Germline and junction disagree at one end, which may indicate a read error.

Using immunoSEQ multiplex PCR, the repertoire was profiled, and TCRdb retains in-frame clones only, with some absent. Of roughly 150,000 clones listed, approximately 85% are singletons. This specimen consisted of peripheral blood, obtained on day 0 of AZD1222 vaccination. The chain combines TRBV6-5 with TRBJ1-4, with unresolved D. The sequence was obtained from an adult in good health. The CDR3 nucleotides are TGTGCCAGCAGCTACTGGTTTGGGGTGTCAAATGAAAAACTGTTTTTT. Translating it yields CASSYWFGVSNEKLFF.